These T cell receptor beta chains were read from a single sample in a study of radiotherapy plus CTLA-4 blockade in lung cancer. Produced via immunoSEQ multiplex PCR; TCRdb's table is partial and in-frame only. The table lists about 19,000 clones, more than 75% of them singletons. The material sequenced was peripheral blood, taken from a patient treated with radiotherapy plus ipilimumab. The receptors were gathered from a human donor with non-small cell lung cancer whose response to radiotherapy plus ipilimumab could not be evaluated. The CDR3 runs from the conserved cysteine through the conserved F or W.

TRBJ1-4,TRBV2,CASMGTDRGFEKLFF
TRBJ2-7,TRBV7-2,CASSPRQGSEQYF
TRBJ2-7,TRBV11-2,CASSPERGSYEQYF
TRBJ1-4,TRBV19,CASRRPGLPNEKLFF
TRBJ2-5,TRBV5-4,CATGDSGQGWETQYF
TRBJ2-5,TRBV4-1,CASSQVEGVGTQYF
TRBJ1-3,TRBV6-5,CASSRGLGNTIYF
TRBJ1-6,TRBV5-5,CASSSGTENNSPLHF
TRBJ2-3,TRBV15,CATSRTRGGTDTQYF
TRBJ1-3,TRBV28,CASSFGTGASGNTIYF
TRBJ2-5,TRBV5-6,CASRTGGLALETQYF
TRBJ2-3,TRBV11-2,CASSRSGGTDTQYF
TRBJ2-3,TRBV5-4,CASSHGRVTDTQYF
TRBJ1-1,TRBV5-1,CASSLGWATGGVAFF
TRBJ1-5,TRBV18,CASSPNRDNQPQHF
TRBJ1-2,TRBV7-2,CASSAGSGTGRFGYTF
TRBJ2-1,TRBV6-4,CASSDSKGGTSNEQFF
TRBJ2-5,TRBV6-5,CASSSFGTGGETQYF
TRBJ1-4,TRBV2,CASGPQGTNEKLFF
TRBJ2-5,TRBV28,CASSPLGLAEETQYF
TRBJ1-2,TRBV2,CASSESRSTNYGYTF
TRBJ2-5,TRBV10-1,CASSESGLQETQYF
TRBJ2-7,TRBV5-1,CASSFGFQSSYEQYF
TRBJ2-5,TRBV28,CASRTITRGGAETQYF
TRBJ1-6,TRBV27,CASSFGQGNSPLHF
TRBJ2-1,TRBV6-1,CASSEQAINYNEQFF
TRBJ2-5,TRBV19,CASSRVDQETQYF
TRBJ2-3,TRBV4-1,CASSQAGLAGDTQYF
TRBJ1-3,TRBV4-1,CASSPGVFGNTIYF
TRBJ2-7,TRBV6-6,CASSPSRGPSYEQYF
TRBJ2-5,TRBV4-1,CASSQRETPGETQYF
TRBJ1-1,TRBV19,CASRPQGANTEAFF
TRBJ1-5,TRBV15,CATRGGAQPQHF
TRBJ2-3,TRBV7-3,CASSSGLAGVGDTQYF
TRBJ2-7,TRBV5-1,CASTYVGGRSSYEQYF
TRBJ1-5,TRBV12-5,CASGSPPGPQHF
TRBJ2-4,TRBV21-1,CASSKDREGTLAKNIQYF
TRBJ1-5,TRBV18,CASSTGVDQPQHF
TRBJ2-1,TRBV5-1,CASMGGRNEQFF
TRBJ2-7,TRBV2,CASQGASYEQYF